This entry is about one T cell receptor (beta chain). The antigen is not known. The record originates from a study of pediatric ulcerative colitis. Only in-frame clones appear in the TCRdb table, and some are missing; sequencing was by immunoSEQ multiplex PCR. The repertoire consists of 15,000 to 20,000 clones, with about three quarters occurring once and the leading ten covering about 3.5%. One to two pinch biopsies were taken from the rectum during colonoscopy. The diagnostic colonoscopy in ulcerative colitis patients preceded any immunosuppressive treatment. Notes on the study in general: Rectal repertoires separated controls, mild-moderate and acute severe colitis. A couple of patients' blood samples yielded substantially fewer templates. Compared with controls, ulcerative colitis showed greater blood-rectum clone sharing.

This clonotype was obtained from a girl under 18 with moderate ulcerative colitis. The sample was gut tissue.

The CDR3 sequence: CASSEYRAGRTYEQYF. The CDR3 DNA reads TGTGCCAGCAGTGAATACCGAGCGGGGAGAACCTACGAGCAGTACTTC. The chain carries TRBV25-1 and TRBJ2-7; 7 nucleotides match TRBD2. V trimming: 0 bases; J trimming: 2 bases; junction bases outside the gene matches: 7. Germline assignment: CDR1 MGHDK and CDR2 SYGVNS. CDR3 length: 16 amino acids.